This T cell receptor (beta chain) was recovered during a study of CD8+ T cells in alopecia areata. Study as a whole: Treated patients received oral tofacitinib, 5 to 10 mg twice daily. Whole-study results and caveats: Scalp sample sequencing also detects resident alphabeta T cells of normal skin.

In each case, RNA was isolated and then reverse transcribed into cDNA as the sequencing template. TCRdb's table, derived via immunoSEQ multiplex PCR, lists solely in-frame clones and lacks some. This table has roughly 170,000 clones, around 60% appearing once. Isolation of CD4+ and CD8+ T cells from PBMCs was achieved by sorting. As regards this clone: Its antigen remains unidentified.

Germline V gene lookup returns CDR1 SGHAT and CDR2 FQNNGV. The CDR3 sequence is 15 residues long. With V trimmed by 4 bases and J by 5 bases, 5 bases remained unmatched. The sequence was collected from a human donor with alopecia areata. The starting material was CD4+ T cells sorted from blood, obtained at week 0. The genes are TRBV11-2 and TRBJ2-5, with 12 bases that match TRBD1. CDR3 residues: CASSSGTGGVETQYF. The CDR3 DNA is TGTGCCAGCAGCTCCGGGACAGGGGGCGTCGAGACCCAGTACTTC.